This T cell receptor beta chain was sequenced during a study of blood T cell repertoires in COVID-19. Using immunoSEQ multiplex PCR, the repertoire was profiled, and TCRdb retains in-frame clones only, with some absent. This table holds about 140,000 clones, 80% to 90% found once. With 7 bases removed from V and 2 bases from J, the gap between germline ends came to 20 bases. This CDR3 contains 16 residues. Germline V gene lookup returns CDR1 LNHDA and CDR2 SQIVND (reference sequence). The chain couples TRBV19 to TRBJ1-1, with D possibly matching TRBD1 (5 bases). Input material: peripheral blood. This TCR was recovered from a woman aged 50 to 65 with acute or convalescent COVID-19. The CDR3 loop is CASIPYLRDGNTEAFF. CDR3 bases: TGTGCCAGTATTCCCTATCTCAGGGATGGAAACACTGAAGCTTTCTTT.